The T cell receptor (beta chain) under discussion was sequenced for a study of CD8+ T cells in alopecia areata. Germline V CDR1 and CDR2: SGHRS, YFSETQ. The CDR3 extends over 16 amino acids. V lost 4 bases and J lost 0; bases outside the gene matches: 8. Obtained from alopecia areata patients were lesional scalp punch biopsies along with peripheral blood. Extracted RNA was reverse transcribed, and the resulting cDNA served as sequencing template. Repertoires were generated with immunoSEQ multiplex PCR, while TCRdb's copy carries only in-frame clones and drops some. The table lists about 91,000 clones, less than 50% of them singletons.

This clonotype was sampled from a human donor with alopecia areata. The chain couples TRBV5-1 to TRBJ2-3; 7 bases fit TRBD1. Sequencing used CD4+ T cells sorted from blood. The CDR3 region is CASSPGQISSTDTQYF. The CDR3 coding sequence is TGCGCCAGCAGCCCGGGACAGATCTCTAGCACAGATACGCAGTATTTT.